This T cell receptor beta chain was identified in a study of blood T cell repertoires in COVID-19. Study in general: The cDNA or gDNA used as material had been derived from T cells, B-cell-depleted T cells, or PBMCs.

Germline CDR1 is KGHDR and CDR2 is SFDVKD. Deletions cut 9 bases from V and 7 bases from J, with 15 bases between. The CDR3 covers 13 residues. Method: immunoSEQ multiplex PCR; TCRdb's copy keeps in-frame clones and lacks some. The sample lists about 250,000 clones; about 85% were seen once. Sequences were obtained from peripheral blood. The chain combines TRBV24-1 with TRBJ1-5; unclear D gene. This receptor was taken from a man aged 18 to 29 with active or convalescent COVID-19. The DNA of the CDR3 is TGTGCCACCGCGGCGGGGTATGGGCAGCCCCAGCATTTT. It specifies CATAAGYGQPQHF.